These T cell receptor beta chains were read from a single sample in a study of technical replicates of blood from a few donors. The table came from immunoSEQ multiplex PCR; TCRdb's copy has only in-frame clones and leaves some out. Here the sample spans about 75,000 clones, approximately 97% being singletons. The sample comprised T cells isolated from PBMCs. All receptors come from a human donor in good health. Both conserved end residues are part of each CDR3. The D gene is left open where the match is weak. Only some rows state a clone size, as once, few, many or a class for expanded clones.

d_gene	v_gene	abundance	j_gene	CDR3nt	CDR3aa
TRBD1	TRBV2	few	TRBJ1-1	TGTGCCAGCAGTCTCGCCGGGACAGGGCGGGCTTTCTTT	CASSLAGTGRAFF
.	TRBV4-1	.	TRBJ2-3	TGCGCCAGCAGCCAAGAAAAGAGAGGCACAGATACGCAGTATTTT	CASSQEKRGTDTQYF
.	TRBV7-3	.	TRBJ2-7	TGTGCCAGCAGCAGGGACGGTCGGGGGACAGCGATGGACGAGCAGTACTTC	CASSRDGRGTAMDEQYF
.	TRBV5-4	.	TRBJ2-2	TGTGCCAGCAGCGGACAAAACACCGGGGAGCTGTTTTTT	CASSGQNTGELFF
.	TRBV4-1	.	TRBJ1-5	TGCGCCAGCAGCCAAGTCGTCGAGCCCTATCAGCCCCAGCATTTT	CASSQVVEPYQPQHF
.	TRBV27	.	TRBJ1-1	TGTGCCAGCAGTTTACAACGGAGCAACACTGAAGCTTTCTTT	CASSLQRSNTEAFF
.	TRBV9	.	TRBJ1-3	TGTGCCAGCAGCGTAGATATGAGGGACACTATTTTT	CASSVDMRDTIF
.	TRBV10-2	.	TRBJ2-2	TGCGCCAGCTGCGGGACAGTCCCCGGGGAGCTGTTTTTT	CASCGTVPGELFF
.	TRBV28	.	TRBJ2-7	TGTGCCAGCAGTTTACGACGGGAGACCCTGCTGGACGAGCAGTACTTC	CASSLRRETLLDEQYF
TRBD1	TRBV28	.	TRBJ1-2	TGTGCCAGCAGTTCCGGGACAGGGTCTTACTATGGCTACACCTTC	CASSSGTGSYYGYTF
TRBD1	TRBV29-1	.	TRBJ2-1	TGCAGCGTCGGGGACAGGGAGGTTATCTACAATGAGCAGTTCTTC	CSVGDREVIYNEQFF
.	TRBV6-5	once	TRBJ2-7	TGTGCCAGCAGTTACACCAGGACAGCCTCCTACGAGCAGTACTTC	CASSYTRTASYEQYF
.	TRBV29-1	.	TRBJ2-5	TGCAGCGTTCCCCACAGGGTAGTAGAGACCCAGTACTTC	CSVPHRVVETQYF
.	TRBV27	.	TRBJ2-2	TGTGCCAGCGGTGCTAGCACTATGGCCGGGGAGCTGTTTTTT	CASGASTMAGELFF
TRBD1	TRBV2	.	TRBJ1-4	TGTGCCAGCAGTTGGGGACAGGGAGGTACGGATGAAAAACTGTTTTTT	CASSWGQGGTDEKLFF
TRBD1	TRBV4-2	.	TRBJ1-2	TGTGCCAGCAGCCAAGATCCTGGGACAGGGTTTTATGGCTACACCTTC	CASSQDPGTGFYGYTF
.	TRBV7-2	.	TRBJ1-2	TGTGCCAGCAGCTTAGCACTAACTAGGGAAGGCTACACCTTC	CASSLALTREGYTF
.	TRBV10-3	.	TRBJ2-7	TGTGCCATCGGAGGACAGCCCTACGAGCAGTACTTC	CAIGGQPYEQYF
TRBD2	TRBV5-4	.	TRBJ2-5	TGTGCCAGCACGATGGGCGGGAGGGCCGGGGAGACCCAGTACTTC	CASTMGGRAGETQYF
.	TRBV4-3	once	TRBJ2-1	TGCGCCAGCAGCCAAGGGGTGACAGCCCCCTACAATGAGCAGTTCTTC	CASSQGVTAPYNEQFF
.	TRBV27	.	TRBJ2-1	TGTGCCAGCAGTACCTTAGGACTATTAACGAATGAGCAGTTCTTC	CASSTLGLLTNEQFF
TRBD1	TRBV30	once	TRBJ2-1	TGTGCCTGGGCTCAGGGACAGGGTTTTCTTGAGCAGTTCTTC	CAWAQGQGFLEQFF
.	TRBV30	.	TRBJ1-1	TGTGCCTGGATCATGAACACTGAAGCTTTCTTT	CAWIMNTEAFF
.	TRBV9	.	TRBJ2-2	TGTGCCAGCAGCGTAGTCTCCGGAGCCGGGGAGCTGTTTTTT	CASSVVSGAGELFF
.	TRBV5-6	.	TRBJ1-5	TGTGCCAGCAGCTTGGGGGCGTATACTTATAGCAATCAGCCCCAGCATTTT	CASSLGAYTYSNQPQHF
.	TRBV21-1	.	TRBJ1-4	TGTGCCAGCAGCAAAGGACAGGGTGAAAAACTGTTTTTT	CASSKGQGEKLFF
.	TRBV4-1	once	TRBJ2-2	TGCGCCAGCAGCCAAGTAGATATGGGGCTTCTCCGCGGGGAGCTGTTTTTT	CASSQVDMGLLRGELFF
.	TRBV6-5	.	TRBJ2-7	TGTGCCAGCAGTTACCCGCAGGATTACGAGCAGTACTTC	CASSYPQDYEQYF
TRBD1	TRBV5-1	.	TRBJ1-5	TGCGCCACCGGACAGGGGCAAGTAGCCCAGCCCCAGCATTTT	CATGQGQVAQPQHF
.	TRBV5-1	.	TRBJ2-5	TGCGCCAGCAGCTTGGCCCTAGCGCGAGAGACCCAGTACTTC	CASSLALARETQYF
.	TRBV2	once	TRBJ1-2	TGTGCCAGCAGTGATGGCAGGGCATACGGCTACACCTTC	CASSDGRAYGYTF
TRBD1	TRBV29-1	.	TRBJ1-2	TGCAGCGCCACCCGAGGGGACAGTTATGGCTACACCTTC	CSATRGDSYGYTF
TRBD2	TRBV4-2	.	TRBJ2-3	TGTGCCAGCAGCCAGGGGAGGAGCGGGAGCTCGGATACGCAGTATTTT	CASSQGRSGSSDTQYF
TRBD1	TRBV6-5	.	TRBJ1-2	TGTGCCAGCAGAAAGGGACAGGGCCGTGGCTACACCTTC	CASRKGQGRGYTF
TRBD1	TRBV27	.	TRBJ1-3	TGTGCCAGCAGTCCCCAACAGGGGGCGGGAAACACCATATATTTT	CASSPQQGAGNTIYF
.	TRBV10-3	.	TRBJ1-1	TGTGCCATCAGTGAGTCTAGCAACACTGAAGCTTTCTTT	CAISESSNTEAFF
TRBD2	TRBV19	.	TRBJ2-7	TGTGCCAGTAGTATCGTCAGGCTCACTAGCGGGAGACTCACCCGCTCCTACGAGCAGTACTTC	CASSIVRLTSGRLTRSYEQYF
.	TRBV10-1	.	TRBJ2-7	TGCGCCAGCAGTGATGACATCCTCTACGAGCAGTACTTC	CASSDDILYEQYF
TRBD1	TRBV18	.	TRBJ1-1	TGTGCCAGCTCACTAGGACAGGGGGCGATCACTGAAGCTTTCTTT	CASSLGQGAITEAFF
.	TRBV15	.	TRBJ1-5	TGTGCCACCAGCAGAGCAGTCAGAGGAGAAAACCAGCATTTT	CATSRAVRGENQHF
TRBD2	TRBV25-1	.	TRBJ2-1	TGTGCCAGCAGTGGAGGGGCGGGAGTTGGACTCAATGAGCAGTTCTTC	CASSGGAGVGLNEQFF
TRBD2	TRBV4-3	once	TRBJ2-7	TGCGCCAGCAGCCAAGATCTACTAAGCGGGAGTACCCTTTACTACGAGCAGTACTTC	CASSQDLLSGSTLYYEQYF